The entry that follows covers one TCR beta chain sequence. The germline gene is not matched at one end of the junction; a read error may be the cause. The CDR3 sequence is 15 residues long. The germline V gene encodes CDR1 MNHNS and CDR2 SASEGT. The authors' processing: Reference gene primer amplification yielded estimated nucleated cell counts. TCRdb keeps only in-frame clones here, not all; method: immunoSEQ multiplex PCR. V and J calls and clone size are copied from that table; D and trimming were computed from the DNA. This sample has around 150,000 clones, with around 84% found just once. The data derive from a study of blood T cell repertoires in COVID-19. Across the whole study: Spain, Italy and the United States supplied samples that represented acute and convalescent COVID-19. From T cells, B-cell-depleted T cells, or PBMCs came the material, which was cDNA or gDNA.

Material for sequencing was peripheral blood. This sequence joins TRBV6-1 and TRBJ2-7; TRBD1 agrees at 8 bases. This TCR came from a human donor with acute or convalescent COVID-19. The donor label of this sample is uncertain. The CDR3 DNA follows: TGTGCCAGCATTGAAGGGGAGACAGGGGCGTACGAGCAGTACTTC. Translation: CASIEGETGAYEQYF.